This T cell receptor (beta chain) was sequenced for a study of beta chain features in type 1 diabetes. Study results and limitations: At VDJ recombination sites, type 1 diabetes patients had fewer insertions and more deleted nucleotides. Significant though moderate, a shortening of TCRB CDR3s appeared in all four CD4+ subsets of Type 1 diabetes patients.

Of the isolated RNA, all was reverse transcribed, and so the sequenced material was expressed TCRB transcripts. About 3.57 million reads, on average, came from each naive, central memory and regulatory T cell sample. Generated by immunoSEQ multiplex PCR, the TCRdb table keeps only in-frame clones and is missing some. The sample yields more than 150,000 clones, 10% to 15% seen once. As concerns this clone: Its antigen remains unidentified.

V was clipped by 4 bases and J by 0 bases; unmatched bases: 12. This CDR3 has 18 residues. Looked up from germline, CDR1 is SGHRS and CDR2 is YFSETQ. This sequence originates from a woman aged 18-29 years in good health. The V gene is TRBV5-1, the J gene TRBJ2-3; 9 nucleotides match TRBD1. Sequencing used central memory CD4+ T cells from blood. The CDR3 DNA is TGCGCCAGCAGCACCTTATCCGGGACAGGGATTAGCACAGATACGCAGTATTTT. Its translation: CASSTLSGTGISTDTQYF. The entire variable domain, with the rest obtained from reference TRBV5-1 and TRBJ2-3, is as follows: KAGVTQTPRYLIKTRGQQVTLSCSPISGHRSVSWYQQTPGQGLQFLFEYFSETQRNKGNFPGRFSGRQFSNSRSEMNVSTLELGDSALYLCASSTLSGTGISTDTQYFGPGTRLTVL.